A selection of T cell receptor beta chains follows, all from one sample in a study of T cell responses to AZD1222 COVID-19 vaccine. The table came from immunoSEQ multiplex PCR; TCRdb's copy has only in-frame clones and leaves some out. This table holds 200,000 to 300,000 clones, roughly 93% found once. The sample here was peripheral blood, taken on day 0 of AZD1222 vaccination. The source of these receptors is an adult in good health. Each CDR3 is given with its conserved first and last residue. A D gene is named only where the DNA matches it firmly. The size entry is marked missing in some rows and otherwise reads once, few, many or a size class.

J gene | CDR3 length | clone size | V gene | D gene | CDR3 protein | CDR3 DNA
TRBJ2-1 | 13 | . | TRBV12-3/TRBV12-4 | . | CASWAESYNEQFF | TGTGCCAGCTGGGCTGAGTCCTACAATGAGCAGTTCTTC
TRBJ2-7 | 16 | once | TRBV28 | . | CASSLFQGRNSYEQYF | TGTGCCAGCAGTTTATTCCAGGGACGAAACTCCTACGAGCAGTACTTC
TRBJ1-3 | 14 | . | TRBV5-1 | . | CASSDGGSGNTIYF | TGCGCCAGCAGCGACGGTGGCTCTGGAAACACCATATATTTT
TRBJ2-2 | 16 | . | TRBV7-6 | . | CASSLEYGINTGELFF | TGTGCCAGCAGCTTAGAATACGGGATAAACACCGGGGAGCTGTTTTTT
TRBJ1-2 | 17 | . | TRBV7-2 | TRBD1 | CASSKGTGGETNYGYTF | TGTGCCAGCAGCAAGGGGACAGGGGGAGAGACTAACTATGGCTACACCTTC
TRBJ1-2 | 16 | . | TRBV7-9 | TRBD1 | CASSLDRWDRGYGYTF | TGTGCCAGCAGCTTAGACCGGTGGGACAGGGGCTATGGCTACACCTTC
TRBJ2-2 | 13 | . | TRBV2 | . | CASSAGSVGELFF | TGTGCCAGCAGTGCAGGGTCTGTCGGGGAGCTGTTTTTT
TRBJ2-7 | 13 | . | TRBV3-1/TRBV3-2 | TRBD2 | CASTTGGLYEQYF | TGTGCCAGCACGACGGGAGGACTCTACGAGCAGTACTTC
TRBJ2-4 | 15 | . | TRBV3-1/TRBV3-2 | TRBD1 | CASSHTTGVKNIQYF | TGTGCCAGCAGCCATACGACAGGGGTCAAAAACATTCAGTACTTC
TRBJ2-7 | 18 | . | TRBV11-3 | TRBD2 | CASSLDKISGGAFYEQYF | TGTGCCAGCAGCTTAGATAAGATTAGCGGGGGCGCTTTCTACGAGCAGTACTTC
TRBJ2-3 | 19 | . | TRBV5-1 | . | CASSLEVQRALTRTDTQYF | TGCGCCAGCAGCTTGGAAGTGCAGCGGGCGTTGACCCGCACAGATACGCAGTATTTT
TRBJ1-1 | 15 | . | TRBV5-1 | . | CASSLTDGGETEAFF | TGCGCCAGCAGCTTGACCGACGGGGGGGAGACTGAAGCTTTCTTT
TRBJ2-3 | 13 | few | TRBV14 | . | CASSQDWRASQYF | TGTGCCAGCAGCCAAGATTGGAGGGCGTCGCAGTATTTT
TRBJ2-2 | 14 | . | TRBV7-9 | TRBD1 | CASSRDSGTGELFF | TGTGCCAGCAGCCGGGACAGTGGAACCGGGGAGCTGTTTTTT
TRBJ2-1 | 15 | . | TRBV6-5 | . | CASSYLDSSYNEQFF | TGTGCCAGCAGTTACCTCGACAGCTCCTACAATGAGCAGTTCTTC
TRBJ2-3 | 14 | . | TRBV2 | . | CASSVSSGRDTQYF | TGTGCCAGCAGTGTGTCCTCCGGTCGAGATACGCAGTATTTT
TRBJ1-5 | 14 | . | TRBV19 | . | CASSIEPRDQPQHF | TGTGCCAGTAGTATAGAGCCCAGAGATCAGCCCCAGCATTTT
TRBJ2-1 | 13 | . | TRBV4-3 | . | CASSQDRVGEQFF | TGCGCCAGCAGCCAAGATCGGGTGGGTGAGCAGTTCTTC
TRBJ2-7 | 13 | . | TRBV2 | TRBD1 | CASSLQGAVEQYF | TGTGCCAGCAGTTTGCAGGGGGCTGTCGAGCAGTACTTC
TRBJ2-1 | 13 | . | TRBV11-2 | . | CASSFRTNNEQFF | TGTGCCAGCAGCTTCAGGACAAACAATGAGCAGTTCTTC
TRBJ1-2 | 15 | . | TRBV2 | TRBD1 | CASSPDRGRNYGYTF | TGTGCCAGCAGCCCCGACAGGGGTCGAAACTATGGCTACACCTTC
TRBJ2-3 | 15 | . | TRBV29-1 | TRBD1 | CSVESGQGATDTQYF | TGCAGCGTTGAATCGGGACAGGGGGCAACAGATACGCAGTATTTT
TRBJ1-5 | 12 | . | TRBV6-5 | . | CASSYSETPQHF | TGTGCCAGCAGTTACTCGGAGACGCCCCAGCATTTT
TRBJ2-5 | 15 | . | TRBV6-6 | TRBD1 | CASSTGTGQERPQYF | TGTGCCAGCAGTACCGGGACAGGGCAGGAGCGTCCACAGTACTTC
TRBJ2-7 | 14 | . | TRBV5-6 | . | CASSPGGVVYEQYF | TGTGCCAGCAGCCCCGGCGGGGTCGTCTACGAGCAGTACTTC
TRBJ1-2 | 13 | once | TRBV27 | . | CASGPAVDYGYTF | TGTGCCAGCGGACCGGCGGTCGACTATGGCTACACCTTC
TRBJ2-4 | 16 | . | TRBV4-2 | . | CASSQTPGLAKNIQYF | TGTGCCAGCAGCCAGACTCCAGGACTAGCCAAAAACATTCAGTACTTC
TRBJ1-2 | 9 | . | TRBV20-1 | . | CSARAFPGF | TGCAGTGCCAGGGCCTTCCCGGGGTTC
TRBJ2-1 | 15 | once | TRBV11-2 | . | CASRLAPSSYNEQFF | TGTGCCAGCAGGTTAGCGCCTAGCTCCTACAATGAGCAGTTCTTC
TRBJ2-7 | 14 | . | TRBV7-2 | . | CASSLAGRGYEQYF | TGTGCCAGCAGCTTAGCGGGCAGGGGCTACGAGCAGTACTTC
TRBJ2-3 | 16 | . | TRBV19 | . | CASSIWGGAGTDTQYF | TGTGCCAGTAGTATCTGGGGCGGAGCGGGCACAGATACGCAGTATTTT
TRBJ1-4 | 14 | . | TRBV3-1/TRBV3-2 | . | CATGTGQTNEKLFF | TGTGCCACAGGGACGGGGCAGACGAATGAAAAACTGTTTTTT
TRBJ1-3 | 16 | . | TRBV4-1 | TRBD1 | CASSQSTRGPWDTIYF | TGCGCCAGCAGCCAATCCACAAGGGGGCCCTGGGACACCATATATTTT
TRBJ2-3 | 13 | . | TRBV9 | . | CASSVARSDTQYF | TGTGCCAGCAGCGTGGCCCGGTCAGATACGCAGTATTTT
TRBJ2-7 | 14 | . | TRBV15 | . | CATSTGVGSYEQYF | TGTGCCACCAGCACCGGGGTTGGCTCCTACGAGCAGTACTTC
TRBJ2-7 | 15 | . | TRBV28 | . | CASSGSGGIRFEQYF | TGTGCCAGCAGTGGGTCTGGGGGAATCAGATTCGAGCAGTACTTC
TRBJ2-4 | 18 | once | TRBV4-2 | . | CASSTNSLRGGAKNIQYF | TGTGCCAGCAGCACAAACTCCTTAAGGGGGGGAGCCAAAAACATTCAGTACTTC
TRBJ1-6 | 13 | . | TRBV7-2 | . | CASSLEEEGTLHF | TGTGCCAGCAGCTTAGAGGAGGAAGGGACCCTCCACTTT
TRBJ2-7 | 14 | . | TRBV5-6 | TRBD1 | CASTLGDSSYEQYF | TGTGCCAGCACCTTGGGGGACAGCTCCTACGAGCAGTACTTC
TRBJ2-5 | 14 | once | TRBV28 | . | CASSLWPAQETQYF | TGTGCCAGCAGTTTATGGCCGGCACAAGAGACCCAGTACTTC
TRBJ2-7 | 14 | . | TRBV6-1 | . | CASSEAGLSYEQYF | TGTGCCAGCAGTGAAGCGGGCTTGTCGTACGAGCAGTACTTC
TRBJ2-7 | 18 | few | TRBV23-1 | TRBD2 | CASSQFRATSGGRYEQYF | TGCGCCAGCAGTCAATTCAGGGCGACTAGCGGGGGGAGGTACGAGCAGTACTTC
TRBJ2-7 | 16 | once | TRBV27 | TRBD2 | CASSFRQGLAAYEQYF | TGTGCCAGCAGTTTTCGGCAGGGACTAGCGGCCTACGAGCAGTACTTC
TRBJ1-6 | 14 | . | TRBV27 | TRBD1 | CASSFGQGMGPLHF | TGTGCCAGCAGTTTCGGACAGGGGATGGGACCCCTCCACTTT
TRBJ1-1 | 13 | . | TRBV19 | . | CASSIKGGPEAFF | TGTGCCAGTAGTATAAAGGGGGGCCCTGAAGCTTTCTTT
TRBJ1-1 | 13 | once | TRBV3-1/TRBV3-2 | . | CASSTHRVAEAFF | TGTGCCAGCAGCACCCACAGGGTGGCTGAAGCTTTCTTT
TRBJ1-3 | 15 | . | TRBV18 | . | CASSPSQSSGNTIYF | TGTGCCAGCTCACCGTCCCAAAGCTCTGGAAACACCATATATTTT
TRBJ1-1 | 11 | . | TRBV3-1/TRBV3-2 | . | CASSQSSEAFF | TGTGCCAGCAGCCAGTCGTCTGAAGCTTTCTTT
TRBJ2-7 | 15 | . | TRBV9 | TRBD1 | CASSVGDRVGYEQYF | TGTGCCAGCAGCGTAGGTGACAGGGTGGGCTACGAGCAGTACTTC
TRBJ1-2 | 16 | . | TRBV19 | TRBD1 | CASSTRQGTSNYGYTF | TGTGCCAGTAGTACCAGACAGGGAACCTCTAACTATGGCTACACCTTC
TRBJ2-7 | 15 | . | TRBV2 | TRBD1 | CASRKEDRGSHEQYF | TGTGCCAGCAGAAAAGAGGACAGGGGATCCCACGAGCAGTACTTC
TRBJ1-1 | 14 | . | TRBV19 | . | CASSNRQGRTEAFF | TGTGCCAGTAGTAATAGGCAGGGGAGGACTGAAGCTTTCTTT
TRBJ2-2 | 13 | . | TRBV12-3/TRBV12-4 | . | CASGILPTGELFF | TGTGCCAGCGGGATACTTCCCACCGGGGAGCTGTTTTTT
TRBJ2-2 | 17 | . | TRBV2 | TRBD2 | CASRPWTSGENTGELFF | TGTGCCAGCAGACCTTGGACTAGCGGAGAAAACACCGGGGAGCTGTTTTTT
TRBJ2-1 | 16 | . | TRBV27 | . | CASSPGFGLLDNEQFF | TGTGCCAGCAGTCCAGGGTTCGGACTCCTTGACAATGAGCAGTTCTTC
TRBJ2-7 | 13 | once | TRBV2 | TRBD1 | CASGDRRKGEQYF | TGTGCCAGCGGGGACAGGAGGAAGGGCGAGCAGTACTTC